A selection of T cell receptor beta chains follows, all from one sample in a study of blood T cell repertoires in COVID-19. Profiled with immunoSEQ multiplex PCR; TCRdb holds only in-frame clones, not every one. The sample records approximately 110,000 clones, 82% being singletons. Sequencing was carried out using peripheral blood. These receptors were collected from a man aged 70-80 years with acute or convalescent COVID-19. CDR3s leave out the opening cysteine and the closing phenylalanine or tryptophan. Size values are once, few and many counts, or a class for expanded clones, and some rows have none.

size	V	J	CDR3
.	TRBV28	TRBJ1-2	ASSASGTDNYGYT
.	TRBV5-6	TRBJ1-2	ASSLPGRGRGGYT
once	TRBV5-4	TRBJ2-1	ASTQGQNNEQF
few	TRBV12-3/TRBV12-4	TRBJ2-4	ASILSGTGIQY
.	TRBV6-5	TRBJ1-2	ASTSPRRGGYGYT
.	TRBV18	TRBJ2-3	ASSQLAGGQDTQY
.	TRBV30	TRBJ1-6	AFDRGQSPLH
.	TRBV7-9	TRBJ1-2	ASSLEDSYGYT
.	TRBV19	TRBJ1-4	ASSLLPGQAANEKLF
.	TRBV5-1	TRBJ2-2	ASSLQGDTGELF
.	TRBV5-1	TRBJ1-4	ASTPGGSTNEKLF
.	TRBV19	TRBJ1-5	ASSIGGPWSQPQH
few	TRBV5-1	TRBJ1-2	ASSLGDGTQGYT
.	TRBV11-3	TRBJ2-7	ASSLQGSDYEQY
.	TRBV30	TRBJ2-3	AWSVRLAGAN
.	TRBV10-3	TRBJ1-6	AISEEQGSNSPLH
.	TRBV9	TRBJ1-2	ASSQSGAGAIHGYT
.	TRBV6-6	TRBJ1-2	ASSPGRAAGGLRGYT
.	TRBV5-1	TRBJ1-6	ASSLGYRGNSPLH
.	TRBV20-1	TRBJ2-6	SASSGTGANVLT
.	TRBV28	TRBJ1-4	ASRTSSGTGDEKLF
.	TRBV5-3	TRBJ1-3	ARSFHLRGIAGNTIY
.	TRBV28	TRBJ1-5	ASSFSGNQPQH
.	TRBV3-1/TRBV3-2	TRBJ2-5	ASSLEGGTVLQETQY
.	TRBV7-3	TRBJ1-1	ASSPNSPNTEAF
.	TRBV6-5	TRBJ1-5	ASRGTGGKDQPQH
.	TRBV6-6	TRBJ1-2	ASSYRGDGYT
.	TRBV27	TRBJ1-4	ASSSGGRANEKLF
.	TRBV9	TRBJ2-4	ASSVGAGAQMDIQY
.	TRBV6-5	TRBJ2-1	ASRAGLYREQF
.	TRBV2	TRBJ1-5	ASRQGRQPQH
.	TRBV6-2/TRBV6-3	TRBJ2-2	ASSPDRGVYTGELF
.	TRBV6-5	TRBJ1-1	ASSYSTVTGSHEAF
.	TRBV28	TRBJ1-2	ASSLWDSFNYGYT
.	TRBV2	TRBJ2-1	ASRPRGRDRNEQF
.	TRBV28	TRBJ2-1	ASSPPTAGEF
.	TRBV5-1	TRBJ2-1	ASSGTSGYNEQF
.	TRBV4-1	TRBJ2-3	ASSQDSAASTDTQY
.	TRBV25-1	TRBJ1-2	ASSGPGLIYGYT
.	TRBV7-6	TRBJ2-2	ASSANTRDTGELF